Below are 22 T cell receptor beta chains sequenced from a single sample in a study of beta chain features in type 1 diabetes. Every bit of the isolated RNA underwent reverse transcription, so sequencing read expressed TCRB transcripts. The data were produced by immunoSEQ multiplex PCR, yet TCRdb's version contains in-frame clones alone and is incomplete. The table lists roughly 260,000 clones, roughly 22% of them singletons. Findings and caveats of the study: When Type 1 diabetes patients were examined, their TCRB CDR3s proved moderately but significantly shorter in all four CD4+ subsets.

Their recognized antigens are unknown. The sample taken for sequencing was naive CD4+ T cells from blood. These receptors came from a woman aged 40 to 49 with type 1 diabetes.

CDR3 sequence (DNA): TGTGCCAGCAGCCCTGGACTAGCGGGACTAATCTACGAGCAGTACTTC. Residues: CASSPGLAGLIYEQYF. This chain connects TRBV5-6 to TRBJ2-7; 12 bases map to TRBD2. Unmatched junction bases numbered 8, after V lost 4 bases and J lost 3 bases. This CDR3 has 16 residues. Germline loops: CDR1 SGHDT, CDR2 YYEEEE.

V usage is TRBV14 and J usage is TRBJ2-1; no firm D call. The CDR3 totals 15 residues. Deletions cut 0 bases from V and 4 bases from J, with 10 bases between. CDR1 and CDR2 (germline): SGHDN, FVKESK. Here the CDR3 DNA reads TGTGCCAGCAGCCAAGACCCACAGCATTACAATGAGCAGTTCTTC. Its protein is CASSQDPQHYNEQFF.

This chain links TRBV29-1 with TRBJ2-5, with TRBD2 matching 11 bases. The germline V gene has CDR1 SQVTM and CDR2 ANQGSEA. Germline trimming cut 4 bases from V and 0 bases from J; bases unmatched to any gene: 13. The CDR3 covers 18 residues. CDR3 DNA sequence: TGCAGCGTTGTGGGGTCTCGCCCGGGACTAGCGGACCAAGAGACCCAGTACTTC. The encoded protein is CSVVGSRPGLADQETQYF.

This clone was seen more than once but under ten times. J is TRBJ2-2 and V is TRBV5-1, with TRBD1 as a possible D gene (6 bases). CDR3 length: 16 amino acids. The germline CDR1 and CDR2 sequences are SGHRS and YFSETQ. Between the trimmed V and J ends, which lost 5 bases and 3 bases, there was a span of 17 bases. CDR3 sequence reads: CASRPPFAGDTGELFF. CDR3 DNA sequence: TGCGCCAGCAGGCCCCCCTTCGCAGGGGACACCGGGGAGCTGTTTTTT.

The chain combines TRBV9 with TRBJ1-2, with a tentative D call TRBD1 (6 bases). V was pared by 4 bases and J by 7 bases, with 14 bases between. The CDR3 has 13 amino acids. CDR1 and CDR2 from the germline V gene are SGDLS and YYNGEE. CDR3 sequence reads: CASSLGGQAGYTF. The CDR3 DNA is TGTGCCAGCAGCCTCGGGGGGCAGGCTGGCTACACCTTC.

The chain has TRBV4-1 and TRBJ2-5, with 7 bases identical to TRBD1. CDR1 MGHRA and CDR2 YSYEKL come from the germline V gene. V was pared by 0 bases and J by 1 base, with 5 bases of the junction left unmatched. This CDR3 has 16 residues. This CDR3 reads CASSQEGRDSQETQYF. The DNA of the CDR3 is TGCGCCAGCAGCCAAGAGGGTAGGGACAGCCAAGAGACCCAGTACTTC.

This clone was seen a handful of times. The chain has TRBV5-1 and TRBJ1-1, with unresolved D. This CDR3 has 14 residues. CDR1 and CDR2 from the germline V gene are SGHRS and YFSETQ. Trimming took off 2 bases at V and 1 base at J, with 9 bases between the two ends. CDR3 sequence (DNA): TGCGCCAGCAGCTTAAACGGGGAGAACACTGAAGCTTTCTTT. It encodes CASSLNGENTEAFF. Variable domain in full (rest from reference TRBV5-1 and TRBJ1-1): KAGVTQTPRYLIKTRGQQVTLSCSPISGHRSVSWYQQTPGQGLQFLFEYFSETQRNKGNFPGRFSGRQFSNSRSEMNVSTLELGDSALYLCASSLNGENTEAFFGQGTRLTVV.

This clone has more than one count but fewer than ten. The chain joins TRBV28 to TRBJ2-1; D not certain. Trimming cost V 10 bases and J 0 bases, with 16 bases left between them. CDR3 length equals 15 residues. In germline, CDR1 is MDHEN, CDR2 SYDVKM. The CDR3 nucleotides read TGTGCCACGCTAACAGCTGATAACTCCTACAATGAGCAGTTCTTC. It codes for CATLTADNSYNEQFF.

In its sample, this clone was seen a few times. The chain combines TRBV19 with TRBJ1-1; D remains unclear. Germline V gene data show CDR1 as LNHDA and CDR2 as SQIVND (reference sequence). V was trimmed by 7 bases and J by 0 bases, leaving 12 bases between them. The CDR3 has 14 residues. CDR3 loop: CASKSGLLNTEAFF. The CDR3 DNA follows: TGTGCCAGTAAGAGTGGTCTCTTGAACACTGAAGCTTTCTTT.

This clone has a handful of counts. The V gene is TRBV7-8, the J gene TRBJ2-7, with D perhaps TRBD2 (6 bases). Germline assignment: CDR1 SGHVS and CDR2 FQNEAQ. The CDR3 runs 15 residues. Trimming left V 0 bases short and J 5 bases short, with 14 bases between. CDR3 loop: CASSLAAGSRDEQYF. CDR3 coding DNA: TGTGCCAGCAGCTTAGCGGCGGGGAGTCGAGACGAGCAGTACTTC.

This clone has a handful of counts. The gene calls are TRBV27 and TRBJ2-3; 7 bases match TRBD1. The V gene end was trimmed by 6 bases and the J gene end by 3 bases; junction bases not matched to a gene: 6. The CDR3 has 14 amino acids. Germline CDR1 and CDR2: MNHEY and SMNVEV (reference sequence). CDR3 loop: CASSSTGWTDTQYF. DNA for the CDR3: TGTGCCAGCAGCTCGACAGGGTGGACAGATACGCAGTATTTT.

V is TRBV30 and J is TRBJ2-1, with TRBD2 identical over 9 bases. The CDR3 sequence is 14 residues long. Germline V lookup: CDR1 GTSNPN, CDR2 SVGIG (reference sequence). V dropped 5 bases and J dropped 4; count of bases not matched to a gene: 6. The CDR3 DNA reads TGTGCCTGGTCCTCTAGCGGGATATACAATGAGCAGTTCTTC. Translation gives CAWSSSGIYNEQFF.

This rearrangement joins TRBV25-1 to TRBJ2-3, with 7 bases aligning to TRBD2. V lost 6 bases, J lost 2 bases, and 2 bases stayed unmatched. The CDR3 consists of 13 residues. Looked up from germline, CDR1 is MGHDK and CDR2 is SYGVNS. CDR3 nucleotides: TGTGCCAGCAGCCGGGACTACACAGATACGCAGTATTTT. Translating it yields CASSRDYTDTQYF. Full variable domain (outside the CDR3, taken from reference TRBV25-1 and TRBJ2-3): EADIYQTPRYLVIGTGKKITLECSQTMGHDKMYWYQQDPGMELHLIHYSYGVNSTEKGDLSSESTVSRIRTEHFPLTLESARPSHTSQYLCASSRDYTDTQYFGPGTRLTVL.

This chain links TRBV19 with TRBJ1-1; maybe TRBD1 (5 bases). CDR3 length: 16 amino acids. V was pared by 7 bases and J by 1 base, with 19 bases between. Germline V CDR1 and CDR2: LNHDA, SQIVND (reference sequence). In nucleotides, the CDR3 is TGTGCCAGTATCGTTACGGGGGGAGGGCCGAACACTGAAGCTTTCTTT. Translation gives CASIVTGGGPNTEAFF.

The chain links TRBV30 to TRBJ2-3; D is undetermined. Trimming removed 2 bases from V and 1 base from J, with 10 bases in between. In germline, CDR1 is GTSNPN, CDR2 SVGIG (reference sequence). This CDR3 is 14 amino acids long. CDR3 region: CAWSTEGGTDTQYF. As DNA, the CDR3 is TGTGCCTGGAGTACGGAAGGAGGCACAGATACGCAGTATTTT.

The chain carries TRBV9 and TRBJ2-1; 11 nucleotides align to TRBD2. CDR3 length: 15 amino acids. J gave up 9 bases and V 3 bases, and 8 bases lay outside the gene matches. Germline V gene data show CDR1 as SGDLS and CDR2 as YYNGEE. As DNA, the CDR3 is TGTGCCAGCAGCGCTCCGGGACTAGCGGTCCCTGAGCAGTTCTTC. Its protein is CASSAPGLAVPEQFF.

The rearrangement joins TRBV2 to TRBJ1-2; D is ambiguous. The CDR3 has 10 residues. The V end lost 4 bases, the J end lost 14 bases, and 11 bases lay between the germline ends. From germline, CDR1 is SNHLY and CDR2 FYNNEI. The CDR3: CASSGSGCTF. CDR3 bases: TGTGCCAGCAGTGGGTCGGGATGTACCTTC.

This clone came up a few times. The chain has TRBV9 and TRBJ2-4; 9 bases map to TRBD1. The trim removed 3 bases at V and 1 base at J, leaving 5 bases unmatched. Germline V gives CDR1 SGDLS, CDR2 YYNGEE. This CDR3 has 16 residues. CDR3 nucleotides: TGTGCCAGCAGCGGGACAGGGGATGTGGCCAAAAACATTCAGTACTTC. It translates to CASSGTGDVAKNIQYF.

The V call is TRBV28, the J call TRBJ1-2; D remains ambiguous. Per germline, CDR1 MDHEN and CDR2 SYDVKM. The CDR3 loop spans 11 amino acids. Deletions cut 8 bases from V and 7 bases from J, with 11 bases between. The CDR3, as DNA: TGTGCCAGCGGATCCGAGGCTGGCTACACCTTC. This gives the protein CASGSEAGYTF.

The chain combines TRBV29-1 with TRBJ2-7; maybe TRBD2 (10 bases). Trimming cost V 1 base and J 3 bases, with 31 bases left between them. CDR1 and CDR2 from the germline V gene are SQVTM and ANQGSEA. CDR3 length equals 20 residues. The CDR3: CSVEGGTGLILAGGNYEQYF. CDR3 nucleotides: TGCAGCGTTGAAGGGGGGACAGGGCTAATTTTAGCGGGAGGAAACTACGAGCAGTACTTC.

This clone was detected a few times. The V call is TRBV29-1, the J call TRBJ2-2; TRBD1 matches at 7 bases. J lost 0 bases, V lost 5 bases, and 3 bases had no gene match. The CDR3 has 14 residues. CDR1 is SQVTM, CDR2 ANQGSEA, per germline. CDR3 protein: CSVSDRANTGELFF. The CDR3 DNA is TGCAGCGTTTCCGACAGGGCGAACACCGGGGAGCTGTTTTTT.

This clone was observed a handful of times. This chain uses TRBV20-1 with TRBJ1-4; D is unresolved. V lost 3 bases to trimming and J lost 6 bases, with 5 bases between them. Germline CDR1 is DFQATT and CDR2 is SNEGSKA (reference sequence). CDR3 length: 11 amino acids. CDR3 bases: TGCAGTGCTAGCTTCGATGAAAAACTGTTTTTT. Protein: CSASFDEKLFF.